This TCR beta chain was captured in a study of blood T cells in healthy people across ages. The study, taken as a whole, reports: Not knowing donor CMV status may have confounded expanded clonotype changes. Across samples, TCR beta diversity tracked strongly with naive T cell percentage. Diversity of TCR beta per million T cells declined in a roughly linear way with age.

It was with a sample-barcoded 5' primer and a J-beta primer mix that a second PCR of roughly 7 to 11 cycles was run. Per sample, CDR3-containing paired-end reads numbered at least 3 million. TCRdb analysed the 5' RACE reads with MiXCR anew, one entry per CDR3 protein. The sample has hundreds of thousands of distinct CDR3 sequences, roughly 50% seen once. On this clonotype: Its antigen remains unidentified.

This TCR was recovered from a man between 25 and 39 years old in good health. Sequencing was carried out using blood.

The CDR3 region has the DNA TGTGCCAGTAGCAACCGGGACAGCTACAATGAGCAGTTCTTC. As protein: CASSNRDSYNEQFF. This chain links TRBV25-1 with TRBJ2-1; TRBD1 matches at 7 bases. Germline trimming cut 9 bases from V and 3 bases from J; bases unmatched to any gene: 8. Germline V gives CDR1 MGHDK, CDR2 SYGVNS. This CDR3 contains 14 residues.